These 24 T cell receptor beta chains came from one sample sequenced in a study of blood T cell repertoires in COVID-19. Assay used: immunoSEQ multiplex PCR; TCRdb lists only in-frame clones, some missing. The sample contains 240,000 or so clones, roughly 88% of which appear only once. Sequenced material: peripheral blood. These receptor sequences come from a man older than 75 with acute or convalescent COVID-19.

The V and J genes are TRBV11-2 and TRBJ2-2, with 13 bases lining up with TRBD2. With 5 bases clipped from V and 7 bases from J, the junction kept 4 bases outside the gene matches. The CDR3 runs 15 residues. Germline CDR1 and CDR2: SGHAT and FQNNGV. CDR3 bases: TGTGCCAGCAGCGGGACTAGCGGGGCGGTCGGGGAGCTGTTTTTT. Translated: CASSGTSGAVGELFF.

V and J are TRBV7-9 and TRBJ1-2, with D uncertain. V was trimmed by 7 bases and J by 0 bases, leaving 15 bases between them. The CDR3 contains 15 residues. The germline gives CDR1 SEHNR, CDR2 FQNEAQ (reference sequence). CDR3: CASTRSSTSNYGYTF. DNA of the CDR3: TGTGCCAGCACCCGCTCGTCCACTTCTAACTATGGCTACACCTTC.

V is TRBV6-2 or TRBV6-3 and J is TRBJ1-6; D unresolved. The CDR3 totals 15 residues. V gave up 6 bases and J gave up 5 bases, with 14 bases separating them. Germline-derived CDR1 and CDR2 are MNHEY and SVGEGT. The CDR3: CASSSTTMNNSPLHF. The CDR3 region has the DNA TGTGCCAGCAGCTCCACGACTATGAATAATTCACCCCTCCACTTT.

The V and J genes are TRBV7-9 and TRBJ1-5; a possible D gene is TRBD1 (5 bases). CDR1 SEHNR and CDR2 FQNEAQ come from the germline V gene (reference sequence). Trimming took off 3 bases at V and 4 bases at J, with 10 bases between the two ends. The CDR3 covers 14 residues. The CDR3 sequence: CASSFGNRNQPQHF. The DNA of the CDR3 is TGTGCCAGCAGCTTTGGCAACAGGAATCAGCCCCAGCATTTT.

This chain joins TRBV24-1 and TRBJ2-3; no clear D gene. The CDR3 covers 14 residues. CDR1 is KGHDR, CDR2 SFDVKD, per germline. V lost 4 bases and J lost 3, with 10 bases in between. DNA for the CDR3: TGTGCCACCAGTGACGCCGTGAGGACAGATACGCAGTATTTT. Translation: CATSDAVRTDTQYF.

The chain couples TRBV9 to TRBJ2-2, with 8 bases lining up with TRBD2. The length of the CDR3 is 15 residues. J gave up 7 bases and V 4 bases, and 9 bases lay outside the gene matches. The germline V gene has CDR1 SGDLS and CDR2 YYNGEE. CDR3 nucleotide sequence: TGTGCCAGCAGCCTCAGCGGGAGACGGGGCGGGGAGCTGTTTTTT. This encodes CASSLSGRRGGELFF.

The rearrangement uses TRBV27 and TRBJ1-2; D might be TRBD1 (6 bases). CDR1 and CDR2 from the germline V gene are MNHEY and SMNVEV (reference sequence). This CDR3 comprises 15 residues. Deletions cut 0 bases from V and 6 bases from J, with 14 bases between. The CDR3 DNA sequence: TGTGCCAGCAGTTTATCGCACAGGGCCTACGATGGCTACACCTTC. It encodes CASSLSHRAYDGYTF.

V is TRBV5-1 and J is TRBJ2-1; TRBD2 is a possible D gene (6 bases). This CDR3 is built from 14 residues. Per germline, CDR1 SGHRS and CDR2 YFSETQ. V shed 4 bases and J shed 7 bases, with 15 bases lying between them. This chain's CDR3 is CASSGGTHWNEQFF. DNA of the CDR3: TGCGCCAGCAGCGGCGGGACCCATTGGAATGAGCAGTTCTTC. Full variable domain (rest looked up from reference TRBV5-1 and TRBJ2-1): KAGVTQTPRYLIKTRGQQVTLSCSPISGHRSVSWYQQTPGQGLQFLFEYFSETQRNKGNFPGRFSGRQFSNSRSEMNVSTLELGDSALYLCASSGGTHWNEQFFGPGTRLTVL.

The chain carries TRBV5-1 and TRBJ2-5, with 7 bases aligning to TRBD1. Germline V gene lookup returns CDR1 SGHRS and CDR2 YFSETQ. The CDR3 spans 15 residues. V gave up 2 bases and J gave up 4 bases; unmatched junction bases: 8. The CDR3 protein is CASSFRTGDRETQYF. The CDR3 DNA sequence: TGCGCCAGCAGCTTCAGGACTGGGGACAGAGAGACCCAGTACTTC.

The rearrangement uses TRBV27 and TRBJ2-5; D remains unclear. Germline V gene sequence: CDR1 MNHEY, CDR2 SMNVEV (reference sequence). The ends were cut back, 5 bases at V and 5 bases at J, with 15 bases in the middle. This CDR3 has 14 amino acids. CDR3 sequence reads: CASSPRWAMETQYF. The DNA of the CDR3 is TGTGCCAGCAGTCCGCGTTGGGCGATGGAGACCCAGTACTTC.

The chain uses TRBV11-2 and TRBJ2-7; 8 nucleotides line up with TRBD2. Germline assignment: CDR1 SGHAT and CDR2 FQNNGV. Trimming cost V 1 base and J 0 bases; bases outside gene matches: 2. CDR3 length equals 15 residues. The DNA for the CDR3 is TGTGCCAGCAGCTTAGTGCGGGGGGACTCCTACGAGCAGTACTTC. Protein product: CASSLVRGDSYEQYF. Complete variable domain (other parts from reference TRBV11-2 and TRBJ2-7): EAGVAQSPRYKIIEKRQSVAFWCNPISGHATLYWYQQILGQGPKLLIQFQNNGVVDDSQLPKDRFSAERLKGVDSTLKIQPAKLEDSAVYLCASSLVRGDSYEQYFGPGTRLTVT.

J is TRBJ1-5 and V is TRBV6-4; D is ambiguous. Germline V CDR1 and CDR2: MRHNA, SNTAGT. This CDR3 is built from 16 residues. Trimming stripped 0 bases from V and 3 bases from J, with 12 bases between. CDR3: CASSDSGKLVNQPQHF. CDR3 DNA: TGTGCCAGCAGTGACTCGGGCAAGTTGGTCAATCAGCCCCAGCATTTT.

J is TRBJ2-2 and V is TRBV11-3, with TRBD2 matching 7 bases. V shed 2 bases, J shed 0 bases, and the junction held 3 bases outside the gene matches. Germline V CDR1 and CDR2: SGHNT, YENEEA. The CDR3 extends over 16 amino acids. The CDR3 nucleotides read TGTGCCAGCAGCTTATACGGGGGGACGAACACCGGGGAGCTGTTTTTT. It specifies CASSLYGGTNTGELFF.

V is TRBV29-1 and J is TRBJ2-5, with D perhaps TRBD2 (5 bases). V lost 3 bases and J 5 bases, leaving 10 bases between the germline ends. The germline CDR1 and CDR2 sequences are SQVTM and ANQGSEA. The CDR3 totals 12 residues. For the CDR3, the DNA is TGCAGCGTTGACCGGGGAGCGGAGACCCAGTACTTC. Translated: CSVDRGAETQYF.

The table lists this clone with a count of one. The rearrangement joins TRBV7-2 to TRBJ1-5; TRBD1 matches 7 bases. The CDR3 loop spans 14 amino acids. Germline V gene sequence: CDR1 SGHTA, CDR2 FQGNSA. Losses at the gene ends were 7 bases for V and 5 bases for J; bases not matched to a gene: 8. CDR3 region: CASTQGTGDQPQHF. CDR3 DNA: TGTGCCAGCACCCAAGGTACAGGGGATCAGCCCCAGCATTTT.

This clone occurred a few times. The chain carries TRBV6-6 and TRBJ1-5, with D possibly being TRBD1 (5 bases). The CDR3 sequence is 14 residues long. CDR1 is MNHNY, CDR2 SVGAGI, per germline (reference sequence). The CDR3 nucleotides read TGTGCGGTCGGCGACAGTCTTAGCAATCAGCCCCAGCATTTT. It translates to CAVGDSLSNQPQHF.

The chain couples TRBV15 to TRBJ1-1, with D possibly matching TRBD1 (6 bases). This CDR3 is built from 13 residues. V was clipped by 5 bases and J by 10 bases, with 17 bases between them. Germline CDR1 LNHNV, CDR2 YYDKDF (reference sequence). The CDR3 nucleotides are TGTGCCACCAGCTGGGGCGGGGGGCTGGGAGCTTTCTTT. This sequence encodes CATSWGGGLGAFF.

CDR3: CASSPGTNRYTGELFF. The DNA of the CDR3 is TGCGCCAGCAGCCCCGGGACTAACAGGTACACCGGGGAGCTGTTTTTT. The chain recombines TRBV5-1 with TRBJ2-2; 7 nucleotides line up with TRBD2. From germline, CDR1 is SGHRS and CDR2 YFSETQ. The J segment lost 3 bases and the V segment lost 4 bases, leaving 9 bases of the junction unmatched. This CDR3 is 16 amino acids long.

This clone was recorded a few times. The rearrangement uses TRBV9 and TRBJ1-2, with 7 bases identical to TRBD1. CDR1 SGDLS and CDR2 YYNGEE come from the germline V gene. The CDR3 has 14 residues. Unmatched junction bases numbered 6, after V lost 3 bases and J lost 4 bases. As DNA, the CDR3 is TGTGCCAGCAGCGCTACGACAGGGACCTATGGCTACACCTTC. Translation: CASSATTGTYGYTF.

The J gene is TRBJ1-2, the V gene TRBV6-2 or TRBV6-3, with 7 bases fitting TRBD1. Looked up from germline, CDR1 is MNHEY and CDR2 is SVGEGT. Trimming removed 0 bases from V and 4 bases from J; junction bases left unmatched: 5. The CDR3 runs 15 residues. The CDR3 sequence is CASSYSTAGGYGYTF. The DNA for the CDR3 is TGTGCCAGCAGTTACTCGACGGCAGGGGGCTATGGCTACACCTTC.

The CDR3 DNA sequence: TGTGCCAGCAGCTTAGGGACAGGGTCATATAGCAATCAGCCCCAGCATTTT. Its protein is CASSLGTGSYSNQPQHF. V and J are TRBV7-8 and TRBJ1-5, with 8 positions matching TRBD1. Germline CDR1 and CDR2: SGHVS and FQNEAQ. V lost 1 base, J lost 0 bases, and 5 bases stayed unmatched. This CDR3 has 17 amino acids.

The chain links TRBV27 to TRBJ2-7; TRBD2 agrees at 7 bases. V lost 5 bases to trimming and J lost 3 bases; unmatched junction nucleotides: 10. The CDR3 runs to 15 residues. Germline V CDR1 and CDR2: MNHEY, SMNVEV (reference sequence). CDR3 loop: CASSAREAWSYEQYF. As DNA, the CDR3 is TGTGCCAGCAGTGCCCGGGAGGCCTGGAGCTACGAGCAGTACTTC.

This rearrangement joins TRBV27 to TRBJ1-6, with 8 bases identical to TRBD1. The germline V gene encodes CDR1 MNHEY and CDR2 SMNVEV (reference sequence). J was trimmed by 10 bases and V by 3 bases; bases with no gene match: 5. The CDR3 loop spans 14 amino acids. The CDR3 coding sequence is TGTGCCAGCAGTTTGGACAGGGTAGGGTCACCCCTCCACTTT. This encodes CASSLDRVGSPLHF.

The chain uses TRBV5-1 and TRBJ1-1; TRBD1 matches at 10 bases. Germline-derived CDR1 and CDR2 are SGHRS and YFSETQ. V lost 4 bases and J lost 5; bases outside the gene matches: 5. The CDR3 extends over 14 amino acids. CDR3 protein: CASSNGQGVTEAFF. DNA of the CDR3: TGCGCCAGCAGCAACGGACAGGGGGTGACTGAAGCTTTCTTT.